The 16 T cell receptor beta chains presented below share a single source sample, sequenced in a study of early T cells in non-severe SARS-CoV-2 infection (dated by TCRdb to the early 2020s). Receptors were amplified or captured by 5' RACE. Instrument used: NextSeq 500. TCRdb cleaned the public reads at Q25 with fastp, built clones with MiXCR and kept in-frame beta chains. Each CDR3 protein appears once, grouped with its most common genes and DNA. The sample records under 85,000 distinct CDR3 sequences, roughly an eighth of which are singletons. Jointly, the top ten make up around 15% of the sample. The sequenced sample was whole blood, obtained at baseline. The receptor set was obtained from an adult who was a healthcare worker with PCR-confirmed SARS-CoV-2 infection or an uninfected control (not recorded which). The donor label of this sample is uncertain.

The V and J genes are TRBV10-3 and TRBJ1-2; 10 bases fit TRBD1. CDR1 and CDR2 (germline): ENHRY, SYGVKD. V was pared by 10 bases and J by 3 bases, with 5 bases of the junction left unmatched. The CDR3 has 13 amino acids. DNA of the CDR3: TGTGCCACAGGACAGGGGGTTGACTATGGCTACACCTTC. Translation: CATGQGVDYGYTF.

This clonotype was seen a handful of times. The chain has TRBV6-5 and TRBJ2-7, with a tentative D call TRBD2 (7 bases). From germline, CDR1 is MNHEY and CDR2 SVGAGI. The CDR3 consists of 15 residues. Trimming pared 5 bases from V and 4 bases from J, leaving 18 bases between. DNA of the CDR3: TGTGCCAGCAGTCCTTCTGGCGGGGGCCAATACGAGCAGTACTTC. It codes for CASSPSGGGQYEQYF.

By frequency in the sample, this clonotype is medium-sized. This chain joins TRBV29-1 and TRBJ2-7; 7 positions agree with TRBD1. This CDR3 is 13 amino acids long. After removal of 6 bases from V and 2 bases from J, the junction contained 7 bases not matched to a gene. Germline CDR1 and CDR2: SQVTM and ANQGSEA. For the CDR3, the DNA is TGCAGCGTCGCCCGGGACAGCACCTACGAGCAGTACTTC. Translated: CSVARDSTYEQYF.

This clonotype was picked up a small number of times. The chain is built from TRBV27 and TRBJ2-7; the D is unclear. The CDR3 loop spans 15 amino acids. Trimming pared 5 bases from V and 3 bases from J, leaving 17 bases between. Germline CDR1 is MNHEY and CDR2 is SMNVEV (reference sequence). For the CDR3, the DNA is TGTGCCAGCAGTAGTCCGGGTTTGCATGGCTACGAGCAGTACTTC. Encoded protein: CASSSPGLHGYEQYF.

This clonotype has more than one count but fewer than ten. The rearrangement links TRBV20-1 to TRBJ1-4; D not certain. The germline gives CDR1 DFQATT, CDR2 SNEGSKA (reference sequence). Trimming removed 1 base at V and 5 bases at J, with 8 bases between. The CDR3 spans 13 residues. The CDR3 coding sequence is TGCAGTGCTAGAGCTTTAGCGAATGAAAAACTGTTTTTT. Protein sequence: CSARALANEKLFF.

This rearrangement joins TRBV12-3 or TRBV12-4 to TRBJ1-1; D ambiguous. V lost 3 bases and J lost 6, with 8 bases in between. The length of the CDR3 is 12 residues. CDR3 sequence: CASSFHLAEAFF. The CDR3 DNA follows: TGTGCCAGCAGTTTCCACCTTGCTGAAGCTTTCTTT.

This clonotype came up many times. The genes are TRBV3-1 and TRBJ1-1; D is unresolved. This CDR3 comprises 11 residues. V lost 1 base and J 6 bases, leaving 3 bases between the germline ends. CDR1 LGHDT and CDR2 YNNKEL come from the germline V gene (reference sequence). In DNA, the CDR3 is TGTGCCAGCAGCCAAGGACCTGAAGCTTTCTTT. Protein: CASSQGPEAFF. The full variable domain, its missing parts supplied by reference TRBV3-1 and TRBJ1-1, is DTAVSQTPKYLVTQMGNDKSIKCEQNLGHDTMYWYKQDSKKFLKIMFSYNNKELIINETVPNRFSPKSPDKAHLNLHINSLELGDSAVYFCASSQGPEAFFGQGTRLTVV.

This clonotype was recorded at least ten times. The V call is TRBV5-1, the J call TRBJ2-1; D unclear. V gave up 1 base and J gave up 2 bases, with 7 bases separating them. CDR1 and CDR2 (germline): SGHRS, YFSETQ. The CDR3 runs 14 residues. The DNA for the CDR3 is TGCGCCAGCAGCTTGTTCACAGCCTACAATGAGCAGTTCTTC. Amino acids: CASSLFTAYNEQFF.

At least ten counts were recorded for this clonotype. The chain couples TRBV9 to TRBJ2-3; D is possibly TRBD1 or TRBD2 (5 bases each). Trimming removed 4 bases from V and 4 bases from J, with 16 bases in between. Germline loops: CDR1 SGDLS, CDR2 YYNGEE. This CDR3 region has 15 residues. CDR3 protein: CASSPREGQADTQYF. CDR3 nucleotides: TGTGCCAGCAGCCCCCGAGAGGGGCAGGCAGATACGCAGTATTTT.

The gene calls are TRBV29-1 and TRBJ2-7; D might be TRBD1 (5 bases). Per the germline V gene, CDR1 is SQVTM and CDR2 is ANQGSEA. The CDR3 covers 12 residues. V lost 7 bases and J 6 bases, leaving 16 bases between the germline ends. CDR3 sequence: CSAELTGSEQYF. CDR3 coding DNA: TGCAGCGCCGAGTTAACAGGATCCGAGCAGTACTTC.

This clonotype was counted between two and nine times. The chain links TRBV9 to TRBJ1-5; D may be TRBD1 (5 bases). Germline values: CDR1 SGDLS, CDR2 YYNGEE. The germline V and J ends were trimmed by 0 bases and 4 bases, with 11 bases remaining between them. This CDR3 is 15 amino acids long. CDR3 sequence reads: CASSVGGGRNQPQHF. The CDR3 region has the DNA TGTGCCAGCAGCGTAGGTGGGGGTAGGAATCAGCCCCAGCATTTT.

This clonotype was counted many times. The V and J genes are TRBV20-1 and TRBJ2-3, with TRBD1 identical over 10 bases. There are 14 residues in the CDR3. Germline CDR1 and CDR2: DFQATT and SNEGSKA (reference sequence). V shed 8 bases, J shed 3 bases, and the junction held 8 bases outside the gene matches. The CDR3 DNA sequence: TGCAGTCCAGAAGGACAGGGGGGTACAGATACGCAGTATTTT. Translation: CSPEGQGGTDTQYF.

The J gene is TRBJ1-2, the V gene TRBV24-1; no firm D call. V was cut by 2 bases and J by 12 bases, with 15 bases left in between. Germline loops: CDR1 KGHDR, CDR2 SFDVKD. CDR3 length equals 13 residues. CDR3 residues: CATSDSSSPDHTF. DNA for the CDR3: TGTGCCACCAGTGATTCTTCTTCGCCCGACCACACCTTC.

The chain carries TRBV27 and TRBJ1-1; weak D call: TRBD1 (6 bases). Germline CDR1 and CDR2: MNHEY and SMNVEV (reference sequence). This CDR3 comprises 14 residues. V lost 2 bases and J 6 bases, leaving 13 bases between the germline ends. The CDR3 reads CASSLLGQISEAFF. The CDR3 DNA reads TGTGCCAGCAGTTTACTAGGACAGATTTCTGAAGCTTTCTTT.

There are many counts of this clonotype. The chain combines TRBV14 with TRBJ2-3; 14 nucleotides line up with TRBD2. This CDR3 contains 19 residues. Germline V CDR1 and CDR2: SGHDN, FVKESK. Losses at the gene ends were 5 bases for V and 4 bases for J; bases not matched to a gene: 14. DNA for the CDR3: TGTGCCAGCAGCGGCAGACTAGCGGGAGGGCCGCGTCGGTCAGATACGCAGTATTTT. Translating it yields CASSGRLAGGPRRSDTQYF.

The CDR3 loop is CASSWTRDRYEQYF. The CDR3 DNA follows: TGTGCCAGCAGCTGGACCCGGGACCGCTACGAGCAGTACTTC. The chain is built from TRBV7-2 and TRBJ2-7, with D possibly called TRBD1 or TRBD2 (5 bases each). Germline lookup yields CDR1 SGHTA and CDR2 FQGNSA. Trimming took off 4 bases at V and 3 bases at J, with 13 bases between the two ends. This CDR3 region has 14 residues.